The subject of this entry is one T cell receptor (beta chain). No antigen is known for it. These data are taken from a study of T cell clonotyping in hematopoietic cell transplantation. Whole-study findings and limits: Higher Inverse Simpson Index values in graft donor and pretransplant recipient predicted broader posttransplant TCR diversity. At the given depth, recipient repertoires were over 95% de novo clonotypes.

Method: immunoSEQ multiplex PCR; TCRdb's copy keeps in-frame clones and lacks some. The table records approximately 30,000 clones, 82% of them present only once. Time point specified: recipient sample about 28 days before transplant, after cytoreduction. Per the germline V gene, CDR1 is MNHNS and CDR2 is SASEGT. The germline V and J ends were trimmed by 2 bases and 6 bases, with 14 bases remaining between them. The CDR3 extends over 15 amino acids. The gene calls are TRBV6-1 and TRBJ1-5; D may be TRBD1 (5 bases). This clonotype originated in a man aged 35 to 55 with acute myeloid leukemia. Some clones in this sample may be carry-over from other donors' samples. This material consisted of peripheral blood mononuclear cells, taken before stem cell transplant. The CDR3 loop reads CASSETPGLSQPQHF. The CDR3 DNA is TGTGCCAGCAGTGAAACGCCAGGGCTGAGTCAGCCCCAGCATTTT.